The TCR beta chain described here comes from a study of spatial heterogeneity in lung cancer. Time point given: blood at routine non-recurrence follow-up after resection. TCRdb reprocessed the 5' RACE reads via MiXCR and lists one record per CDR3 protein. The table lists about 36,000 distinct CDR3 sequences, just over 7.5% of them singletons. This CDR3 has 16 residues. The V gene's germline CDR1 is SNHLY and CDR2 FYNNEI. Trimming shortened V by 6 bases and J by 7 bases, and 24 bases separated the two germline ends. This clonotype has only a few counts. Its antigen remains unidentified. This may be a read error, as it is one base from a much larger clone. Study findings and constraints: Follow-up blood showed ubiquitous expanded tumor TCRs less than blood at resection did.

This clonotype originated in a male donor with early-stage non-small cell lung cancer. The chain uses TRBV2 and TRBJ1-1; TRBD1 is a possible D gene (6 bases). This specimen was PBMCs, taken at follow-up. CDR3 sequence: CASRRETGTWANEAFF. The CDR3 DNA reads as TGTGCCAGCAGGCGAGAGACCGGGACATGGGCCAATGAAGCTTTCTTT. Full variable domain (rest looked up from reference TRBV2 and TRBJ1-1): EPEVTQTPSHQVTQMGQEVILRCVPISNHLYFYWYRQILGQKVEFLVSFYNNEISEKSEIFDDQFSVERPDGSNFTLKIRSTKLEDSAMYFCASRRETGTWANEAFFGQGTRLTVV.